These 24 T cell receptor beta chains were all obtained from the same sample, sequenced in a study of blood T cells in healthy people across ages. Primed by a sample-barcoded 5' primer and a J-beta primer mix, a second PCR proceeded for roughly 7 to 12 cycles. TCRdb recomputed calls from the 5' RACE reads with MiXCR, one row per CDR3 protein. This table has about 1.8 million distinct CDR3 sequences, 49% appearing once. Sequenced material: blood. Receptors originate from a woman between 35 and 50 years old in good health.

This clonotype has more than one count but fewer than ten. V is TRBV6-6 and J is TRBJ2-1; a weak D match, TRBD1 (6 bases). With 8 bases removed from V and 15 bases from J, the gap between germline ends came to 14 bases. This CDR3 is built from 10 residues. The germline V gene encodes CDR1 MNHNY and CDR2 SVGAGI (reference sequence). CDR3 sequence (DNA): TGTGCCAGCGGGGGCGGGTTTCGGTTCTTC. It encodes CASGGGFRFF.

The chain joins TRBV14 to TRBJ2-5, with D maybe TRBD1 (7 bases). V was cut by 1 base and J by 9 bases, with 27 bases left in between. Looked up from germline, CDR1 is SGHDN and CDR2 is FVKESK. The CDR3 is 18 amino acids. The CDR3 bases are TGTGCCAGCAGCCAAGGTTTGGACAGGATGACTCGCGGGGACCCCCAGTACTTC. This codes for CASSQGLDRMTRGDPQYF.

This clonotype was counted only a few times. V gene TRBV27 combines with J gene TRBJ1-2; 9 nucleotides align to TRBD1. The CDR3 has 13 residues. The trim removed 10 bases at V and 5 bases at J, leaving 8 bases unmatched. Germline-derived CDR1 and CDR2 are MNHEY and SMNVEV (reference sequence). CDR3 in amino acids: CATKDGTGYGYTF. The CDR3 region has the DNA TGTGCCACCAAAGACGGGACAGGGTATGGCTACACCTTC.

The V gene is TRBV7-2, the J gene TRBJ2-5; TRBD2 aligns across 8 bases. This CDR3 is built from 18 residues. Germline V gives CDR1 SGHTA, CDR2 FQGNSA. The V and J ends lost 0 bases and 4 bases, in that order; junction bases with no gene match: 13. CDR3 coding DNA: TGTGCCAGCAGCTTAGCCGTCCTAACGGGGGGGCCCGGAGAGACCCAGTACTTC. The encoded protein is CASSLAVLTGGPGETQYF.

This clonotype was detected a few times. The rearrangement links TRBV11-2 to TRBJ2-1, with 9 bases matching TRBD1. The CDR3 spans 16 residues. In germline, CDR1 is SGHAT, CDR2 FQNNGV. J was trimmed by 7 bases and V by 4 bases; bases with no gene match: 11. The CDR3 loop is CASSSWTGAVVNEQFF. Written as DNA, the CDR3 is TGTGCCAGCAGCTCCTGGACAGGGGCGGTTGTGAATGAGCAGTTCTTC.

This clonotype turned up a few times. The chain recombines TRBV5-1 with TRBJ2-3; D ambiguous. Looked up from germline, CDR1 is SGHRS and CDR2 is YFSETQ. The CDR3 is 14 residues long. V lost 4 bases, J lost 4 bases, and 13 bases lay in between. The CDR3: CASSPEGYADTQYF. As DNA, the CDR3 is TGCGCCAGCAGCCCAGAAGGTTATGCAGATACGCAGTATTTT.

V is TRBV29-1 and J is TRBJ2-4; D is uncertain. The end of the DNA aligns better with TRBJ2-7, so the J call may be wrong. Germline lookup yields CDR1 SQVTM and CDR2 ANQGSEA. This CDR3 has 12 amino acids. The CDR3: CSVAWTNYEQYF. CDR3 coding DNA: TGCAGCGTTGCTTGGACGAACTACGAGCAGTACTTC.

This clonotype was detected a few times. The V call is TRBV20-1, the J call TRBJ2-7; the D is unclear. From germline, CDR1 is DFQATT and CDR2 SNEGSKA (reference sequence). Trimming stripped 0 bases from V and 3 bases from J, with 9 bases between. The CDR3 is made up of 13 amino acids. The CDR3 DNA reads as TGCAGTGCTAGAGATCTCCGATACTACGAGCAGTACTTC. Translated: CSARDLRYYEQYF.

This sequence joins TRBV12-3 or TRBV12-4 and TRBJ2-1, with TRBD2 matching over 8 bases. V lost 7 bases and J lost 7; bases outside the gene matches: 9. The CDR3 totals 14 residues. The CDR3 DNA follows: TGTGCCAGCACTGGGGGACTAGTGTTAAATGAGCAGTTCTTC. This sequence encodes CASTGGLVLNEQFF.

On this clonotype itself: The conserved final phenylalanine or tryptophan is absent from the CDR3, which likely points to a read error. The rearrangement joins TRBV5-1 to TRBJ2-4, with TRBD1 matching over 10 bases. The V and J ends lost 4 bases and 2 bases, in that order; junction bases with no gene match: 6. Germline values: CDR1 SGHRS, CDR2 YFSETQ. This CDR3 has 16 residues. The CDR3 protein is CASSEGTGVPKNIQYI. The CDR3 DNA sequence: TGCGCCAGCAGCGAAGGGACAGGGGTACCCAAAAACATTCAGTACATC.

This chain connects TRBV15 to TRBJ2-5; D possibly matches TRBD1 or TRBD2 (5 bases each). The DNA end favors TRBJ2-1, so the J call may be wrong. The CDR3 is 14 amino acids. Per germline, CDR1 LNHNV and CDR2 YYDKDF (reference sequence). CDR3 nucleotides: TGTGCCACCAGCCGGGGACCGACCCAAGAGACCCAGTTCTTC. Amino acids: CATSRGPTQETQFF.

V and J are TRBV6-2 or TRBV6-3 and TRBJ2-7; tentative D call: TRBD1 (7 bases). This CDR3 has 17 residues. V was trimmed by 2 bases and J by 2 bases, leaving 19 bases between them. Germline-derived CDR1 and CDR2 are MNHEY and SVGEGT. In nucleotides, the CDR3 is TGTGCCAGCAGTTACGGGTCAGGGGGGAGCATAACCTACGAGCAGTACTTC. It encodes CASSYGSGGSITYEQYF.

The chain recombines TRBV7-2 with TRBJ2-1; D is perhaps TRBD2 (5 bases). This CDR3 spans 13 amino acids. V gave up 2 bases and J gave up 8 bases, with 10 bases separating them. Per the germline V gene, CDR1 is SGHTA and CDR2 is FQGNSA. The CDR3 nucleotides read TGTGCCAGCAGCTTATCCCGTAGCGATGAGCAGTTCTTC. Amino acid sequence: CASSLSRSDEQFF. Looking up the rest from reference TRBV7-2 and TRBJ2-1 gives the full variable domain: GAGVSQSPSNKVTEKGKDVELRCDPISGHTALYWYRQSLGQGLEFLIYFQGNSAPDKSGLPSDRFSAERTGGSVSTLTIQRTQQEDSAVYLCASSLSRSDEQFFGPGTRLTVL.

V and J are TRBV12-5 and TRBJ1-2; D gene ambiguous. This CDR3 contains 16 residues. CDR1 and CDR2 (germline): LGHNT, FRNRAP. Trimming removed 6 bases from V and 0 bases from J, with 17 bases in between. DNA for the CDR3: TGTGCTAGTGGATTATGGACGGATAAGCCTAACTATGGCTACACCTTC. It translates to CASGLWTDKPNYGYTF.

This clonotype was counted only a few times. The chain has TRBV29-1 and TRBJ2-1; 12 bases fit TRBD2. Trimming took 4 bases from V and 1 from J; bases not matched to a gene: 8. The CDR3 length is 17 residues. Germline-derived CDR1 and CDR2 are SQVTM and ANQGSEA. CDR3 amino acids: CSVVTSGGKISYNEQFF. The CDR3 coding sequence is TGCAGCGTTGTTACTAGCGGGGGGAAGATATCCTACAATGAGCAGTTCTTC.

This clonotype was seen a handful of times. The chain is built from TRBV29-1 and TRBJ2-3; D ambiguous. V was pared by 7 bases and J by 4 bases, with 15 bases between. Germline assignment: CDR1 SQVTM and CDR2 ANQGSEA. This CDR3 spans 13 amino acids. The DNA for the CDR3 is TGCAGCGCTTTAGGGCGCTTCCCAGATACGCAGTATTTT. As protein: CSALGRFPDTQYF.

J is TRBJ1-6 and V is TRBV7-9; no clear D gene. The germline V and J ends were trimmed by 5 bases and 9 bases, with 14 bases remaining between them. The germline CDR1 and CDR2 sequences are SEHNR and FQNEAQ (reference sequence). CDR3 length: 14 amino acids. In DNA, the CDR3 is TGTGCCAGCAGCGCGGACTCGAACCGTTCACCCCTCCACTTT. Amino acids: CASSADSNRSPLHF.

Here the CDR3 reads CASSYSTGERDNEQFF. CDR3 DNA sequence: TGTGCCAGCAGTTACTCGACAGGGGAAAGAGACAATGAGCAGTTCTTC. The chain joins TRBV6-5 to TRBJ2-1, with TRBD1 matching over 8 bases. The CDR3 has 16 residues. Germline V lookup: CDR1 MNHEY, CDR2 SVGAGI. Germline trimming cut 0 bases from V and 5 bases from J; bases unmatched to any gene: 6.

V usage is TRBV29-1 and J usage is TRBJ2-1; the match to TRBD1 covers 10 bases. The CDR3 runs 14 residues. The V segment lost 6 bases and the J segment 5 bases; nucleotides outside the gene matches: 7. Germline V CDR1 and CDR2: SQVTM, ANQGSEA. The CDR3 DNA reads as TGCAGCGTCCGGGACAGGGGAGACCACAATGAGCAGTTCTTC. As protein: CSVRDRGDHNEQFF.

Only a few counts were recorded for this clonotype. The chain combines TRBV20-1 with TRBJ2-6; 7 bases line up with TRBD1. The V and J ends lost 2 bases and 0 bases, in that order; junction bases with no gene match: 1. CDR3 length: 15 amino acids. The germline V gene encodes CDR1 DFQATT and CDR2 SNEGSKA (reference sequence). The CDR3 nucleotides are TGCAGTGCTAGACACAGGGGCTCTGGGGCCAACGTCCTGACTTTC. As protein: CSARHRGSGANVLTF.

V and J are TRBV7-9 and TRBJ1-1; 7 bases are a match to TRBD1. CDR3 size: 15 residues. CDR1 SEHNR and CDR2 FQNEAQ come from the germline V gene (reference sequence). With V trimmed by 1 base and J by 3 bases, 5 bases remained unmatched. The CDR3 here is CASSLGSGQDTEAFF. DNA of the CDR3: TGTGCCAGCAGCTTAGGATCAGGACAGGACACTGAAGCTTTCTTT.

This clonotype has a handful of counts. The rearrangement links TRBV5-6 to TRBJ2-3, with TRBD2 identical over 11 bases. Germline V lookup: CDR1 SGHDT, CDR2 YYEEEE. Germline trimming cut 5 bases from V and 1 base from J; bases unmatched to any gene: 6. The CDR3 has 16 amino acids. CDR3 DNA: TGTGCCAGCAGTTCCCTAGCGGGAGGCGGCACAGATACGCAGTATTTT. Encoded protein: CASSSLAGGGTDTQYF. Filled out from reference TRBV5-6 and TRBJ2-3, the complete variable domain reads DAGVTQSPTHLIKTRGQQVTLRCSPKSGHDTVSWYQQALGQGPQFIFQYYEEEERQRGNFPDRFSGHQFPNYSSELNVNALLLGDSALYLCASSSLAGGGTDTQYFGPGTRLTVL.

This chain joins TRBV7-9 and TRBJ2-5; D might be TRBD1 or TRBD2, each matching 5 bases. V lost 4 bases and J lost 5, with 14 bases in between. The CDR3 consists of 14 residues. Germline assignment: CDR1 SEHNR and CDR2 FQNEAQ (reference sequence). Here the CDR3 DNA reads TGTGCCAGCAGCTCGGGACCAACTCGGGAGACCCAGTACTTC. The encoded protein is CASSSGPTRETQYF.

This CDR3 is CASSLTGDRRETQYF. The CDR3 nucleotides are TGCGCCAGCAGCCTCACCGGGGACAGAAGAGAGACCCAGTACTTC. The chain couples TRBV5-1 to TRBJ2-5; TRBD1 matches 7 bases. J gave up 4 bases and V 4 bases, and 10 bases lay outside the gene matches. There are 15 residues in the CDR3. Germline V lookup: CDR1 SGHRS, CDR2 YFSETQ.